This TCR beta chain is from a study of shared clonotypes between healthy human individuals. Findings of the study overall: It was the non-shared clonotypes that had lower generation probabilities than clonotypes shared by all four donors.

In the case of this clone: Its antigen remains unknown.

Positive CCR7 selection of CD45RO-negative cells yielded the naive CD8 cells, and terminally differentiated effector memory CD45RA+ cells were excluded. Measured with immunoSEQ multiplex PCR; TCRdb has only the in-frame clones, and not every one. The sample yields more than 550,000 clones, around 92% seen once. CDR3 length: 15 amino acids. Germline CDR1 SGHDT, CDR2 YYEEEE. Trimming took off 2 bases at V and 7 bases at J, with 13 bases between the two ends. The receptor comes from a man younger than 40 in good health. This rearrangement joins TRBV5-6 to TRBJ1-6, with D tentatively TRBD1 (5 bases). Sequencing was performed on naive CD8+ T cells sorted from blood. CDR3 sequence: CASSLATAGNSPLHF. In DNA, the CDR3 is TGTGCCAGCAGCTTAGCGACAGCAGGAAATTCACCCCTCCACTTT.